This is a list of T cell receptor beta chains from one sample in a study of blood T cell repertoires in COVID-19. The assay was immunoSEQ multiplex PCR, and TCRdb's table has in-frame clones only and misses some. The sample has 29,000 or so clones, approximately 86% seen once; the top ten hold less than 15%. Source material: peripheral blood. The receptors stem from a human donor in a cohort sampled during active COVID-19. The donor label of this sample is uncertain. CDR3s include the opening cysteine and the closing phenylalanine or tryptophan. Each record gives: clone size, D gene, V gene, J gene, CDR3 DNA, CDR3 protein. The D gene is left open where the match is weak. Rows give clone size only sometimes, using once, few, many, or a class for an expanded clone.

clone size: .; D gene: .; V gene: TRBV21-1; J gene: TRBJ2-7; CDR3 DNA: TGTGCCAGCATACCTACCCGGGACAGGGTGGCCGAGCAGTACTTC; CDR3 protein: CASIPTRDRVAEQYF
clone size: .; D gene: TRBD1; V gene: TRBV6-5; J gene: TRBJ1-2; CDR3 DNA: TGTGCCAGCAGTACCCGGGACAGGACAACCTACACCTTC; CDR3 protein: CASSTRDRTTYTF
clone size: .; D gene: .; V gene: TRBV3-1/TRBV3-2; J gene: TRBJ2-7; CDR3 DNA: TGTGCCAGCAGCCAGAGCTCCTACGAGCAGTACTTC; CDR3 protein: CASSQSSYEQYF
clone size: once; D gene: TRBD2; V gene: TRBV2; J gene: TRBJ2-4; CDR3 DNA: TGTGCCAGCAGTGAACGGGGACTAGCGGGAGGCCAGGGGATAGCCAAAAACATTCAGTACTTC; CDR3 protein: CASSERGLAGGQGIAKNIQYF
clone size: .; D gene: TRBD1; V gene: TRBV10-1; J gene: TRBJ2-7; CDR3 DNA: TGCGCCAGCAGTGAAACAGGGGGCGAGCAGTACTTC; CDR3 protein: CASSETGGEQYF
clone size: .; D gene: .; V gene: TRBV12-5; J gene: TRBJ2-3; CDR3 DNA: TGTGCTAGTGGTGTTTCTGGCACAGATACGCAGTATTTT; CDR3 protein: CASGVSGTDTQYF
clone size: .; D gene: TRBD1; V gene: TRBV4-1; J gene: TRBJ1-3; CDR3 DNA: TGCGCCAGCAGCAAGGAATCCGGGACAGCCTCTGGAAACACCATATATTTT; CDR3 protein: CASSKESGTASGNTIYF
clone size: .; D gene: TRBD2; V gene: TRBV7-8; J gene: TRBJ2-7; CDR3 DNA: TGTGCCAGCAGCTCTAGCGGGAGAACCTACGAGCAGTACTTC; CDR3 protein: CASSSSGRTYEQYF
clone size: .; D gene: .; V gene: TRBV9; J gene: TRBJ2-1; CDR3 DNA: TGTGCCAGCAGCGTACCACTAGCTACGGACAATGAGCAGTTCTTC; CDR3 protein: CASSVPLATDNEQFF
clone size: .; D gene: .; V gene: TRBV9; J gene: TRBJ2-5; CDR3 DNA: TGTGCCAGCTCATCAGGGGCCGATTTGGAGACCCAGTACTTC; CDR3 protein: CASSSGADLETQYF
clone size: .; D gene: TRBD2; V gene: TRBV5-4; J gene: TRBJ2-7; CDR3 DNA: TGTGCCAGCAGCTCATCCGGGACTAGCGGGACGCAACGGTACTTC; CDR3 protein: CASSSSGTSGTQRYF
clone size: once; D gene: TRBD2; V gene: TRBV30; J gene: TRBJ2-3; CDR3 DNA: TGTGCCTCGACAGCGGGAGGGGCCACAGATACGCAGTATTTT; CDR3 protein: CASTAGGATDTQYF
clone size: .; D gene: TRBD1; V gene: TRBV28; J gene: TRBJ2-1; CDR3 DNA: TGTGCCAGCAGCCCCGACAGGGACTCCTACAATGAGCAGTTCTTC; CDR3 protein: CASSPDRDSYNEQFF
clone size: .; D gene: TRBD1; V gene: TRBV28; J gene: TRBJ2-7; CDR3 DNA: TGTGCCAGCAGTTTAGGGGGACAGGGCAGCGAGCAGTACTTC; CDR3 protein: CASSLGGQGSEQYF
clone size: .; D gene: .; V gene: TRBV3-1/TRBV3-2; J gene: TRBJ2-5; CDR3 DNA: TGTGCCAGCAGCCAATACGCCGGGGAGACCCAGTACTTC; CDR3 protein: CASSQYAGETQYF
clone size: .; D gene: TRBD1; V gene: TRBV18; J gene: TRBJ2-6; CDR3 DNA: TGTGCCAGCTCAGTGCCGGGACAGGTTAGAAGTGGGGCCAACGTCCTGACTTTC; CDR3 protein: CASSVPGQVRSGANVLTF
clone size: .; D gene: TRBD2; V gene: TRBV4-1; J gene: TRBJ2-3; CDR3 DNA: TGCGCCAGCAGCCAGGGCTCTAGCGGGAGAGATGGCACAGATACGCAGTATTTT; CDR3 protein: CASSQGSSGRDGTDTQYF
clone size: .; D gene: .; V gene: TRBV27; J gene: TRBJ2-7; CDR3 DNA: TGTGCCAGCCGCCGTGGGGGGGCGGGAGACTACGAGCAGTACTTC; CDR3 protein: CASRRGGAGDYEQYF
clone size: .; D gene: TRBD1; V gene: TRBV6-5; J gene: TRBJ2-7; CDR3 DNA: TGTGCCAGCAGTTACTCCAGGACAGGGGGGTCCTACGAGCAGTACTTC; CDR3 protein: CASSYSRTGGSYEQYF
clone size: .; D gene: TRBD1; V gene: TRBV6-6; J gene: TRBJ1-1; CDR3 DNA: TGTGCCAGCTCCCGGCAGGGGGGAACTGAAGCTTTCTTT; CDR3 protein: CASSRQGGTEAFF
clone size: .; D gene: .; V gene: TRBV28; J gene: TRBJ2-7; CDR3 DNA: TGTGCCAGCAGTTTAAGCGTAAGGGGAAGGGAGCAGTACTTC; CDR3 protein: CASSLSVRGREQYF
clone size: .; D gene: TRBD2; V gene: TRBV5-1; J gene: TRBJ2-3; CDR3 DNA: TGCGCCAGCAGCTTGGGTTGGTCTAGCGGCAGCACAGATACGCAGTATTTT; CDR3 protein: CASSLGWSSGSTDTQYF
clone size: .; D gene: TRBD2; V gene: TRBV5-1; J gene: TRBJ2-7; CDR3 DNA: TGCGCCAGCAGCTTGCTAGCGGGAGCTAACGAGCAGTACTTC; CDR3 protein: CASSLLAGANEQYF
clone size: once; D gene: .; V gene: TRBV18; J gene: TRBJ1-1; CDR3 DNA: TGTGCCAGCTCACCCCGCCAACAGGGCGAGAACACTGAAGCTTTCTTT; CDR3 protein: CASSPRQQGENTEAFF
clone size: once; D gene: .; V gene: TRBV7-9; J gene: TRBJ2-7; CDR3 DNA: TGTGCCAGCATGGGTGGAGGGTACTCCTACGAGCAGTACTTC; CDR3 protein: CASMGGGYSYEQYF
clone size: .; D gene: TRBD2; V gene: TRBV7-3; J gene: TRBJ2-1; CDR3 DNA: TGTGCCAGCAGCTTAAGGGGACTAGCGAGCGATGAGCAGTTCTTC; CDR3 protein: CASSLRGLASDEQFF
clone size: .; D gene: .; V gene: TRBV19; J gene: TRBJ2-3; CDR3 DNA: TGTGCCAGTAGTACTAGTAGGTCCACAGATACGCAGTATTTT; CDR3 protein: CASSTSRSTDTQYF
clone size: .; D gene: .; V gene: TRBV13; J gene: TRBJ1-1; CDR3 DNA: TGTGCCAGCAGCACGCGCCACAGGGACGGCACTGAAGCTTTCTTT; CDR3 protein: CASSTRHRDGTEAFF
clone size: few; D gene: .; V gene: TRBV18; J gene: TRBJ1-2; CDR3 DNA: TGTGCCAGCTCACCTATTGGACAGAACTATGGCTACACCTTC; CDR3 protein: CASSPIGQNYGYTF
clone size: .; D gene: TRBD1; V gene: TRBV6-6; J gene: TRBJ2-1; CDR3 DNA: TGTGCCAGCTGCGGGACAGGGACCAGTGAGCAGTTCTTC; CDR3 protein: CASCGTGTSEQFF
clone size: few; D gene: TRBD1; V gene: TRBV4-1; J gene: TRBJ1-3; CDR3 DNA: TGCGCCAGCAGCGCTCCACGGGCAGGGGGCTCTGGAAACACCATATATTTT; CDR3 protein: CASSAPRAGGSGNTIYF
clone size: .; D gene: TRBD2; V gene: TRBV24-1; J gene: TRBJ2-1; CDR3 DNA: TGTGCCACCAGTGATTTGTCTAGCGGCTCCTACAATGAGCAGTTCTTC; CDR3 protein: CATSDLSSGSYNEQFF
clone size: .; D gene: .; V gene: TRBV28; J gene: TRBJ2-1; CDR3 DNA: TGTGCCAGCACCCAGTTGGATGAGCAGTTCTTC; CDR3 protein: CASTQLDEQFF
clone size: .; D gene: .; V gene: TRBV10-3; J gene: TRBJ2-1; CDR3 DNA: TGTGCCATCAGTGATTTCTCCGGGACTTACAATGAGCAGTTCTTC; CDR3 protein: CAISDFSGTYNEQFF
clone size: few; D gene: .; V gene: TRBV2; J gene: TRBJ1-5; CDR3 DNA: TGTGCCAGCAAGGACATTTCATATAGCAATCAGCCCCAGCATTTT; CDR3 protein: CASKDISYSNQPQHF
clone size: .; D gene: TRBD1; V gene: TRBV4-1; J gene: TRBJ1-5; CDR3 DNA: TGCGCCAGCAGCCAGACAGGGTCAGGGGAGCCCCAGCATTTT; CDR3 protein: CASSQTGSGEPQHF
clone size: .; D gene: .; V gene: TRBV18; J gene: TRBJ2-3; CDR3 DNA: TGTGCCAGCTCACCCAGGACGCGGGCTATTGGGACAGATACGCAGTATTTT; CDR3 protein: CASSPRTRAIGTDTQYF
clone size: few; D gene: .; V gene: TRBV18; J gene: TRBJ2-4; CDR3 DNA: TGTGCCAGCTCACCTCCGTCCGGACGCGGGGCCATTCAGTACTTC; CDR3 protein: CASSPPSGRGAIQYF
clone size: .; D gene: TRBD2; V gene: TRBV4-2; J gene: TRBJ2-1; CDR3 DNA: TGTGCCAGCAGCCAACCACTAGCGGGAGGGGGGAATGAGCAGTTCTTC; CDR3 protein: CASSQPLAGGGNEQFF
clone size: few; D gene: TRBD1; V gene: TRBV18; J gene: TRBJ1-3; CDR3 DNA: TGTGCCAGCTCACCAGGGACAGGGCCTGGAAACACCATATATTTT; CDR3 protein: CASSPGTGPGNTIYF
clone size: .; D gene: .; V gene: TRBV5-1; J gene: TRBJ2-7; CDR3 DNA: TGCGCCAGCAGCCCACTTAGCAGCTACGAGCAGTACTTC; CDR3 protein: CASSPLSSYEQYF